This TCR beta chain was captured in a study of OX40 agonist ivuxolimab in advanced cancers. Study in general: Dosing consisted of intravenous ivuxolimab at 0.01 to 10 mg/kg every 2 weeks. Dose-escalation patients had hepatocellular carcinoma, melanoma, renal cell or head and neck cancer.

There are 13 residues in the CDR3. From germline, CDR1 is SGHVS and CDR2 FQNEAQ. Trimming took off 0 bases at V and 8 bases at J, with 10 bases between the two ends. Profiling relied on immunoSEQ multiplex PCR, and the TCRdb table lists in-frame clones only, not all of them. The table has about 57,000 clones, 83% seen once; the top ten hold 3% to 3.5%. Findings and caveats of the study: On average, CD8+ T cells had more expanded clones than CD4+. With doses of 0.1-3.0 mg/kg, partial responders showed among the lowest clonal expansion.

Turning to this clone: Its antigen is unidentified.

The source was CD4+ or CD8+ T cells sorted from blood, collected in a trial of the OX40 agonist ivuxolimab. The TCR comes from an adult with an advanced solid tumor such as melanoma, head and neck, liver or kidney cancer. The V and J genes are TRBV7-8 and TRBJ1-1, with D possibly matching TRBD1 (5 bases). This chain's CDR3 is CASSLALRQEAFF. The CDR3 nucleotides are TGTGCCAGCAGCTTAGCGCTGAGACAGGAAGCTTTCTTT.